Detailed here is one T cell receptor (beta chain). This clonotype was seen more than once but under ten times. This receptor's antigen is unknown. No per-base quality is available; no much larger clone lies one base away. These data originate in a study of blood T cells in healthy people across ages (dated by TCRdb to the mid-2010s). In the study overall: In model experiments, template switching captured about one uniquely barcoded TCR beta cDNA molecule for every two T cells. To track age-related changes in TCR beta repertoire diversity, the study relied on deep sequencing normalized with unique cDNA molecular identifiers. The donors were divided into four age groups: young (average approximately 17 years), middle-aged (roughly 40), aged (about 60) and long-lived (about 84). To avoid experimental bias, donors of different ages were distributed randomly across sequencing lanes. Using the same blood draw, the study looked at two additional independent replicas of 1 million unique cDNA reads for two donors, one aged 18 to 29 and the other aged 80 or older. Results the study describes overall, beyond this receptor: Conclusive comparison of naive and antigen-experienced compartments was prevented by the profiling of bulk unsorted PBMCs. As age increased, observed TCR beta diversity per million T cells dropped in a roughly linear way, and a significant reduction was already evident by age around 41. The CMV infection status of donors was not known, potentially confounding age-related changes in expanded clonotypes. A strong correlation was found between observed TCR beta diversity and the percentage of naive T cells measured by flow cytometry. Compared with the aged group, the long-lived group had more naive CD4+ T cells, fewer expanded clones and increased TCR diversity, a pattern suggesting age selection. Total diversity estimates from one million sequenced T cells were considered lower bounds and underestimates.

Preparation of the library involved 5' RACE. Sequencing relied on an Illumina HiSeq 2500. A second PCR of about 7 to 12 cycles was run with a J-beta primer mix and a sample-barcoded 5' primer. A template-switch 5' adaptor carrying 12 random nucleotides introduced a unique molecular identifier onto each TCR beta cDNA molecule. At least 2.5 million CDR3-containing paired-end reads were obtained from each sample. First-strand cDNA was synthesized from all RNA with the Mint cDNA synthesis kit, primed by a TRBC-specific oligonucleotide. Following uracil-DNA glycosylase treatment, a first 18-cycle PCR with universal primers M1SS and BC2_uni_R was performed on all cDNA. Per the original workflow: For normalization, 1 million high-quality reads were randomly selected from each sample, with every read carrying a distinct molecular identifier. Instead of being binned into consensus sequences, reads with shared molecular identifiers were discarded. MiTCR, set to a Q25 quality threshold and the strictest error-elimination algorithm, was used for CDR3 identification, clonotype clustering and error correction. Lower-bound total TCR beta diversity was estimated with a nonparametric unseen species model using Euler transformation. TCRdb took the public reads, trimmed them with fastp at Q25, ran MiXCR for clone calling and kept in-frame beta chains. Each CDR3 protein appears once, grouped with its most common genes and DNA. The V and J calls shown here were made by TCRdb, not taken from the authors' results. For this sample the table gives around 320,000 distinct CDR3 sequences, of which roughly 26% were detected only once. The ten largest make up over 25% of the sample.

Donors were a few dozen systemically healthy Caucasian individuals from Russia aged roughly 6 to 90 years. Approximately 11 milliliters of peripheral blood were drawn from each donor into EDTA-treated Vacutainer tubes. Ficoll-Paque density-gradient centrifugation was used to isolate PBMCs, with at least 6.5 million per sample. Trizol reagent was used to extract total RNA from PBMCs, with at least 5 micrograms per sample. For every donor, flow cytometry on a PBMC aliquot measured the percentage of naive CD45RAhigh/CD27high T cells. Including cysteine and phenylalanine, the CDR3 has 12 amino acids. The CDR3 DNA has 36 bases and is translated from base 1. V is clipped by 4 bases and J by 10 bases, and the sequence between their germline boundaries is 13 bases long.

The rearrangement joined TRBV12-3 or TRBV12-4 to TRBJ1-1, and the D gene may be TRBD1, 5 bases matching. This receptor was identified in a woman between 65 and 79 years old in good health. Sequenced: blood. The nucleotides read TGTGCCAGCAGTTGGGGGGATTCTGGAGCTTTCTTT. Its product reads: CASSWGDSGAFF.